What follows describes a single TCR beta chain. The data belong to a study of blood T cell repertoires in COVID-19. Across the study: The United States, Italy and Spain provided the acute and convalescent COVID-19 samples. Sample material is recorded as cDNA or gDNA derived from T cells, B-cell-depleted T cells, or PBMCs.

The repertoire was sequenced with immunoSEQ multiplex PCR; TCRdb's copy has only in-frame clones and lacks some. The table shows 100,000 to 150,000 clones, with more than 70% occurring only once. Germline V gene sequence: CDR1 KGHSH, CDR2 LQKENI. The CDR3 spans 15 residues. V shed 2 bases and J shed 1 base, with 11 bases lying between them. The V gene is TRBV18, the J gene TRBJ1-2, with D tentatively TRBD1 (5 bases). Sequences were obtained from peripheral blood. The sequence was collected from a woman between 25 and 40 years old who had recovered from COVID-19. The CDR3, as DNA: TGTGCCAGCTCACCAGGGGCAATAAGTAACTATGGCTACACCTTC. Translating it yields CASSPGAISNYGYTF.